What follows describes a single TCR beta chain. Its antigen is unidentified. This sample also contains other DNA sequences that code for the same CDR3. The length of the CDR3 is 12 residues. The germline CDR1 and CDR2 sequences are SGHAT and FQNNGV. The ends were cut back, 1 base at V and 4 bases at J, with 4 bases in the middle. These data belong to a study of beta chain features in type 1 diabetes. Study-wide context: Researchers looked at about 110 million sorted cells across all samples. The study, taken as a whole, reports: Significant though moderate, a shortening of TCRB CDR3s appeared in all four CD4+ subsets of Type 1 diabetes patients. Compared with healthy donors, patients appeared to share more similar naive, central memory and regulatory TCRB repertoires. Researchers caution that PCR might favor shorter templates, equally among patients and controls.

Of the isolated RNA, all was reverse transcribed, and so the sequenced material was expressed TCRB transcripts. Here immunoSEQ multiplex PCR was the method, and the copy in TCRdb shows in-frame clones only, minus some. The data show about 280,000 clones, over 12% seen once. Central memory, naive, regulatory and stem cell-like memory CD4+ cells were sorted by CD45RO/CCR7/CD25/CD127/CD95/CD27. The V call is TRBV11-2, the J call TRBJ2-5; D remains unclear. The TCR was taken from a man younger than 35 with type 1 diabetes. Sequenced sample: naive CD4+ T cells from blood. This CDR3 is CASSLGRETQYF. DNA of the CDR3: TGTGCCAGCAGCTTAGGCAGAGAGACCCAGTACTTC. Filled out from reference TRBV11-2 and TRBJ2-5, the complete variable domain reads EAGVAQSPRYKIIEKRQSVAFWCNPISGHATLYWYQQILGQGPKLLIQFQNNGVVDDSQLPKDRFSAERLKGVDSTLKIQPAKLEDSAVYLCASSLGRETQYFGPGTRLLVL.